These 25 T cell receptor beta chains were all obtained from the same sample, sequenced in a study of blood T cell repertoires in COVID-19. Generated by immunoSEQ multiplex PCR, the TCRdb table keeps only in-frame clones and is missing some. The sample lists a few hundred thousand clones, 88% occurring once. Sequenced: peripheral blood. These receptors all stem from a man aged 18 to 30 with active or convalescent COVID-19.

The chain links TRBV7-6 to TRBJ2-1; a weak D match, TRBD2 (6 bases). Trimming cost V 5 bases and J 7 bases, with 24 bases left between them. From germline, CDR1 is SGHVS and CDR2 FNYEAQ. The CDR3 covers 17 residues. The CDR3 region has the DNA TGTGCCAGCAGCCAGGCAAACGTGGTGGGGGGTGGAAATGAGCAGTTCTTC. This encodes CASSQANVVGGGNEQFF.

V is TRBV4-1 and J is TRBJ1-2, with 7 bases matching TRBD1. Germline CDR1 MGHRA, CDR2 YSYEKL. After removal of 1 base from V and 5 bases from J, the junction contained 4 bases not matched to a gene. The CDR3 is 14 residues long. The CDR3 protein is CASSQGRGQYGYTF. CDR3 nucleotides: TGCGCCAGCAGCCAAGGGCGGGGACAGTATGGCTACACCTTC.

This chain uses TRBV5-1 with TRBJ2-7; tentative D call: TRBD2 (6 bases). In germline, CDR1 is SGHRS, CDR2 YFSETQ. The CDR3 sequence is 16 residues long. Trimming left V 0 bases short and J 1 base short, with 14 bases between. The CDR3: CASSLAFVGGSYEQYF. Written as DNA, the CDR3 is TGCGCCAGCAGCTTGGCGTTTGTCGGGGGTTCCTACGAGCAGTACTTC.

Comments on this clone: At the DNA level, this CDR3 is encoded by other sequences in the same sample as well. The chain has TRBV5-1 and TRBJ1-1; 8 bases align to TRBD1. The CDR3 has 15 residues. The germline CDR1 and CDR2 sequences are SGHRS and YFSETQ. After removal of 0 bases from V and 1 base from J, the junction contained 2 bases not matched to a gene. DNA for the CDR3: TGCGCCAGCAGCTTGGTAGGACAGGGGAACACTGAAGCTTTCTTT. Its protein product is CASSLVGQGNTEAFF.

V gene TRBV11-1 combines with J gene TRBJ2-7, with D perhaps matching TRBD2 (5 bases). The CDR3 length is 14 residues. V lost 4 bases and J 6 bases, leaving 16 bases between the germline ends. From germline, CDR1 is SGHAT and CDR2 FQDESV (reference sequence). The CDR3 DNA reads as TGTGCCAGCAGCTCGCTCCCCCGCGGGTTCGAGCAGTACTTC. It translates to CASSSLPRGFEQYF.

V and J are TRBV5-4 and TRBJ1-2; D perhaps matches TRBD1 (6 bases). Trimming stripped 5 bases from V and 4 bases from J, with 12 bases between. The CDR3 is made up of 13 amino acids. Looked up from germline, CDR1 is SGHNT and CDR2 is YYREEE (reference sequence). CDR3 sequence (DNA): TGTGCCAGCAGACCGGACAGCGCCTATGGCTACACCTTC. Translated: CASRPDSAYGYTF.

The chain joins TRBV3-1 (or the pseudogene TRBV3-2) to TRBJ1-1; TRBD1 is a possible D gene (6 bases). CDR3 size: 12 residues. Germline V CDR1 and CDR2: LGHDT, YNNKEL (reference sequence). V lost 8 bases, J lost 2 bases, and 9 bases lay in between. CDR3 loop: CASQGGNTEAFF. DNA for the CDR3: TGTGCCAGCCAAGGGGGTAACACTGAAGCTTTCTTT.

This clone has only a few counts. This CDR3 reads CASSSGPGANYGYTF. CDR3 sequence (DNA): TGTGCCAGCAGTTCGGGACCGGGAGCTAACTATGGCTACACCTTC. V gene TRBV5-6 combines with J gene TRBJ1-2; a weak D match, TRBD1 (5 bases). The CDR3 is 15 residues long. Trimming removed 5 bases from V and 0 bases from J, with 14 bases in between. Germline V gives CDR1 SGHDT, CDR2 YYEEEE. The full variable domain, its missing parts supplied by reference TRBV5-6 and TRBJ1-2, is DAGVTQSPTHLIKTRGQQVTLRCSPKSGHDTVSWYQQALGQGPQFIFQYYEEEERQRGNFPDRFSGHQFPNYSSELNVNALLLGDSALYLCASSSGPGANYGYTFGSGTRLTVV.

V usage is TRBV7-6 and J usage is TRBJ2-2; D possibly corresponds to TRBD2 (6 bases). Trimming cost V 6 bases and J 2 bases, with 19 bases left between them. The CDR3 runs 17 residues. Germline CDR1 is SGHVS and CDR2 is FNYEAQ. In nucleotides, the CDR3 is TGTGCCAGCAGGAGAACCCTCGGGGGACCAAACACCGGGGAGCTGTTTTTT. Its protein product is CASRRTLGGPNTGELFF.

The chain is built from TRBV7-9 and TRBJ1-5, with D tentatively TRBD1 (5 bases). The V end lost 1 base, the J end lost 7 bases, and 8 bases lay between the germline ends. The CDR3 runs to 13 residues. Germline CDR1 reads SEHNR; CDR2 reads FQNEAQ (reference sequence). The CDR3 bases are TGTGCCAGCAGCTTAGTTGGGGGGCAGCCCCAGCATTTT. Translating it yields CASSLVGGQPQHF.

V gene TRBV9 combines with J gene TRBJ2-2; no reliable D call. CDR1 is SGDLS, CDR2 YYNGEE, per germline. With 1 base removed from V and 8 bases from J, the gap between germline ends came to 6 bases. This CDR3 has 12 residues. The CDR3, as DNA: TGTGCCAGCAGCGTATACTCGGGGGAGCTGTTTTTT. Its protein product is CASSVYSGELFF.

The gene calls are TRBV13 and TRBJ2-1; the D gene is possibly TRBD2 (5 bases). CDR3 length: 13 residues. Trimming left V 5 bases short and J 2 bases short, with 7 bases between. CDR1 PRHDT and CDR2 FYEKMQ come from the germline V gene (reference sequence). As DNA, the CDR3 is TGTGCCAGCAGCGAGGAGGCCTACAATGAGCAGTTCTTC. It encodes CASSEEAYNEQFF.

The chain carries TRBV7-9 and TRBJ1-6; D is undetermined. Trimming removed 3 bases from V and 0 bases from J, with 6 bases in between. The V gene's germline CDR1 is SEHNR and CDR2 FQNEAQ (reference sequence). The CDR3 consists of 15 residues. CDR3 nucleotides: TGTGCCAGCAGCTTCGGGAGCTCCTATAATTCACCCCTCCACTTT. It specifies CASSFGSSYNSPLHF.

The rearrangement joins TRBV12-5 to TRBJ2-7, with 9 nucleotides matching TRBD1. The germline V gene encodes CDR1 LGHNT and CDR2 FRNRAP. This CDR3 contains 19 residues. V was pared by 6 bases and J by 4 bases, with 22 bases of the junction left unmatched. The CDR3 protein is CASGSSPRAPGQGLYEQYF. CDR3 coding DNA: TGTGCTAGTGGCTCTTCCCCCCGGGCGCCGGGACAGGGTCTTTACGAGCAGTACTTC.

J is TRBJ2-7 and V is TRBV6-5; maybe TRBD2 (6 bases). Germline CDR1 and CDR2: MNHEY and SVGAGI. The CDR3 contains 15 residues. Trimming removed 5 bases at V and 3 bases at J, with 17 bases between. The CDR3 nucleotides are TGTGCCAGCAGTCGGGACTCGATCCCCTACTACGAGCAGTACTTC. It codes for CASSRDSIPYYEQYF.

The chain combines TRBV7-9 with TRBJ1-1, with a tentative D call TRBD1 (6 bases). V lost 5 bases to trimming and J lost 0 bases, with 13 bases between them. This CDR3 comprises 15 residues. The germline gives CDR1 SEHNR, CDR2 FQNEAQ (reference sequence). In DNA form, the CDR3 reads TGTGCCAGCAGCCCACCCGGGACAATGAACACTGAAGCTTTCTTT. It translates to CASSPPGTMNTEAFF.

The chain carries TRBV9 and TRBJ1-4; D gene unclear. This CDR3 is 14 amino acids long. Germline values: CDR1 SGDLS, CDR2 YYNGEE. The ends were cut back, 4 bases at V and 6 bases at J, with 13 bases in the middle. CDR3 in DNA: TGTGCCAGCAGCCATGGCGGGGATTATGAAAAACTGTTTTTT. Its protein product is CASSHGGDYEKLFF.

This chain joins TRBV27 and TRBJ2-7; TRBD2 matches at 12 bases. J was trimmed by 5 bases and V by 2 bases; bases with no gene match: 4. The CDR3 spans 15 residues. Germline assignment: CDR1 MNHEY and CDR2 SMNVEV (reference sequence). CDR3 loop: CASSLTSGGTHEQYF. Written as DNA, the CDR3 is TGTGCCAGCAGTTTAACTAGCGGGGGGACCCACGAGCAGTACTTC.

This sequence joins TRBV24-1 and TRBJ1-1; D remains ambiguous. This CDR3 is 17 amino acids long. In germline, CDR1 is KGHDR, CDR2 SFDVKD. The V gene lost 10 bases and the J gene lost 6 bases, with 29 bases spanning the gap. CDR3 bases: TGTGCCACAGAAACCCGTAAGTGGAGCCAGATGAATCCTGAAGCTTTCTTT. Translating gives CATETRKWSQMNPEAFF.

The V gene is TRBV6-6, the J gene TRBJ1-4; 9 bases agree with TRBD1. This CDR3 is built from 15 residues. Germline trimming cut 6 bases from V and 8 bases from J; bases unmatched to any gene: 10. The V gene's germline CDR1 is MNHNY and CDR2 SVGAGI (reference sequence). This chain's CDR3 is CASRQPGQGGEKLFF. CDR3 coding DNA: TGTGCCAGCAGGCAACCGGGACAGGGAGGAGAAAAACTGTTTTTT.

The chain is built from TRBV4-3 and TRBJ2-5; 8 nucleotides match TRBD1. The CDR3 contains 14 residues. J lost 1 base, V lost 6 bases, and 4 bases had no gene match. Germline-derived CDR1 and CDR2 are LGHNA and YSLEER. The CDR3 DNA is TGCGCCAGCAGTCCCGGGACAGGCCAAGAGACCCAGTACTTC. This encodes CASSPGTGQETQYF.

J is TRBJ1-1 and V is TRBV18, with D uncertain. Germline V CDR1 and CDR2: KGHSH, LQKENI. The germline V and J ends were trimmed by 2 bases and 0 bases, with 10 bases remaining between them. The CDR3 is 15 amino acids. For the CDR3, the DNA is TGTGCCAGCTCACCAAAAACGGGGTTGAACACTGAAGCTTTCTTT. It codes for CASSPKTGLNTEAFF.

As DNA, the CDR3 is TGTGCCATTGGCAGGGTATTGACTGAAGCTTTCTTT. Translated, it gives CAIGRVLTEAFF. This chain connects TRBV10-3 to TRBJ1-1, with TRBD1 as a possible D gene (5 bases). This CDR3 comprises 12 residues. Germline CDR1 is ENHRY and CDR2 is SYGVKD. Trimming took 9 bases from V and 5 from J, leaving 13 bases between them.

V gene TRBV19 combines with J gene TRBJ1-1, with D tentatively TRBD1 (6 bases). This CDR3 comprises 14 residues. V lost 5 bases and J 6 bases, leaving 16 bases between the germline ends. CDR1 and CDR2 from the germline V gene are LNHDA and SQIVND (reference sequence). The CDR3 sequence: CASSPRRGGAEAFF. Written as DNA, the CDR3 is TGTGCCAGTAGTCCCCGAAGGGGGGGGGCTGAAGCTTTCTTT.

The J gene is TRBJ1-5, the V gene TRBV19; D is uncertain. The V gene lost 3 bases and the J gene lost 0 bases, with 12 bases spanning the gap. Germline-derived CDR1 and CDR2 are LNHDA and SQIVND (reference sequence). This CDR3 has 16 amino acids. The CDR3 here is CASSIFPLRSNQPQHF. CDR3 bases: TGTGCCAGTAGTATTTTCCCACTACGTAGCAATCAGCCCCAGCATTTT.